This T cell receptor beta chain appears in the sequencing data of a study of CD8+CD57+ T cells in acquired aplastic anemia. Investigators profiled TCR beta VDJ and CDR3 from genomic DNA template. TCRdb independently ran MiXCR on the reads; one entry per CDR3 protein. The table lists about 210,000 distinct CDR3 sequences, approximately 60% of them singletons. Looked up from germline, CDR1 is SQVTM and CDR2 is ANQGSEA. The CDR3 spans 13 residues. Trimming at V came to 4 bases and at J to 1 base, leaving 1 base not matched to a gene. The chain joins TRBV29-1 to TRBJ1-2; TRBD1 aligns across 9 bases. This clonotype originated in a human donor in good health. Material for sequencing was sorted CD4+, CD8+, or CD8+CD57+ T cells (not recorded which) from PBMCs. The CDR3 loop reads CSVGTGVNYGYTF. DNA for the CDR3: TGCAGCGTTGGGACAGGGGTTAACTATGGCTACACCTTC.